Presented here are 27 T cell receptor beta chains from one specimen sequenced in a study of a mutant IDH1 vaccine in newly diagnosed glioma. For these TCRs, the target antigens are not known. Clones were sequenced by immunoSEQ multiplex PCR, and TCRdb holds only the in-frame ones, with some missing. This sample carries approximately 60,000 clones, approximately 84% of them seen once, and the ten largest clones take about 4%. Time point denoted: week 23, last vaccination. Each vaccine dose was 300 ug of mutant IDH1 20-mer peptide, with topical imiquimod. The sample was PBMCs, taken from a glioma patient whose treatment included an IDH1 peptide vaccine. Receptors were obtained from a man aged 25 to 45 with glioma.

This clone was observed once. The chain combines TRBV9 with TRBJ1-1; 7 bases match TRBD1. The CDR3 consists of 16 residues. Germline V gene data show CDR1 as SGDLS and CDR2 as YYNGEE. With 3 bases clipped from V and 1 base from J, the junction kept 9 bases outside the gene matches. The CDR3 DNA reads as TGTGCCAGCAGCGACAGGGGTCGGCGGAAGAACACTGAAGCTTTCTTT. This encodes CASSDRGRRKNTEAFF. Based on the CDR3 plus reference TRBV9 and TRBJ1-1, the full variable domain is DSGVTQTPKHLITATGQRVTLRCSPRSGDLSVYWYQQSLDQGLQFLIQYYNGEERAKGNILERFSAQQFPDLHSELNLSSLELGDSALYFCASSDRGRRKNTEAFFGQGTRLTVV.

The chain carries TRBV28 and TRBJ1-2; D perhaps matches TRBD1 (6 bases). V was shortened by 2 bases and J by 4 bases, with 8 bases between the two germline ends. Germline CDR1 reads MDHEN; CDR2 reads SYDVKM. The CDR3 extends over 13 amino acids. The CDR3: CASSLRTAYGYTF. As DNA, the CDR3 is TGTGCCAGCAGTTTAAGGACAGCCTATGGCTACACCTTC.

The V and J genes are TRBV4-1 and TRBJ1-1; 8 positions agree with TRBD1. In germline, CDR1 is MGHRA, CDR2 YSYEKL. The junction had 9 bases not matched to a gene; V was cut back by 2 bases and J by 4 bases. The CDR3 sequence is 16 residues long. The CDR3 DNA reads as TGCGCCAGCAGCCAACTGACAGGGGTATACGGCACTGAAGCTTTCTTT. Its translation: CASSQLTGVYGTEAFF.

The chain has TRBV11-2 and TRBJ1-1, with TRBD1 matching 7 bases. The CDR3 loop spans 13 amino acids. J was trimmed by 7 bases and V by 4 bases; bases with no gene match: 6. Germline V gene data show CDR1 as SGHAT and CDR2 as FQNNGV. Here the CDR3 DNA reads TGTGCCAGCAGCTCCGTCCGACAGGGTGAAGCTTTCTTT. Its translation: CASSSVRQGEAFF.

The V gene is TRBV10-3, the J gene TRBJ1-1; D unresolved. V was clipped by 0 bases and J by 3 bases, with 11 bases between them. This CDR3 has 15 amino acids. CDR1 is ENHRY, CDR2 SYGVKD, per germline. The CDR3 bases are TGTGCCATCAGTGAGTCCTATTCAGGAGACACTGAAGCTTTCTTT. It encodes CAISESYSGDTEAFF.

The genes are TRBV5-6 and TRBJ2-2; 8 bases fit TRBD1. Unmatched junction bases numbered 6, after V lost 4 bases and J lost 4 bases. This CDR3 region has 15 residues. CDR1 is SGHDT and CDR2 is YYEEEE in the germline V gene. This CDR3 is CASSGTGGITGELFF. The CDR3 bases are TGTGCCAGCAGCGGTACAGGGGGTATCACCGGGGAGCTGTTTTTT.

The rearrangement links TRBV6-5 to TRBJ1-2; tentatively, D is TRBD1 (5 bases). Germline CDR1 reads MNHEY; CDR2 reads SVGAGI. Trimming took off 2 bases at V and 4 bases at J, with 17 bases between the two ends. CDR3 length: 16 amino acids. This CDR3 reads CASSYGMGPGGYGYTF. The CDR3 coding sequence is TGTGCCAGCAGTTACGGAATGGGGCCCGGGGGCTATGGCTACACCTTC.

As DNA, the CDR3 is TGTGCCAGCAGCTTAGCGAGGGTTCTCAAGCCCGGGGAAGAGCAGTTCTTC. Amino acid sequence: CASSLARVLKPGEEQFF. V is TRBV7-2 and J is TRBJ2-1; a possible D gene is TRBD2 (5 bases). CDR3 length: 17 residues. Germline V gene data show CDR1 as SGHTA and CDR2 as FQGNSA. Trimming left V 0 bases short and J 10 bases short, with 22 bases between.

The chain employs TRBV29-1 and TRBJ2-2; a weak D match, TRBD2 (5 bases). Trimming removed 4 bases from V and 7 bases from J, with 16 bases in between. The CDR3 runs to 14 residues. Germline-derived CDR1 and CDR2 are SQVTM and ANQGSEA. The CDR3 protein is CSVARELAVGELFF. The CDR3 DNA reads TGCAGCGTTGCTAGGGAGCTAGCTGTCGGGGAGCTGTTTTTT.

The genes are TRBV29-1 and TRBJ1-4; D possibly corresponds to TRBD1 (6 bases). V shed 6 bases and J shed 6 bases, with 17 bases lying between them. Germline V gives CDR1 SQVTM, CDR2 ANQGSEA. CDR3 size: 14 residues. This CDR3 is CSVQIGGLDEKLFF. CDR3 nucleotides: TGCAGCGTACAAATAGGGGGTCTGGATGAAAAACTGTTTTTT.

This clone was recorded once. This chain joins TRBV4-2 and TRBJ2-7; 7 bases match TRBD1. V lost 4 bases to trimming and J lost 6 bases; unmatched junction nucleotides: 12. There are 15 residues in the CDR3. Germline CDR1 is LGHNA and CDR2 is YNFKEQ. The CDR3 DNA reads TGTGCCAGCAGCCGGGGACAGTCCGTACCGGGCGAGCAGTACTTC. Translated: CASSRGQSVPGEQYF.

The chain combines TRBV7-9 with TRBJ1-5; tentatively, D is TRBD1 (6 bases). The germline V gene encodes CDR1 SEHNR and CDR2 FQNEAQ (reference sequence). V lost 1 base and J lost 3, with 13 bases in between. This CDR3 region has 16 residues. The CDR3 loop reads CASSLEGNRVNQPQHF. In nucleotides, the CDR3 is TGTGCCAGCAGCTTAGAGGGTAACAGGGTCAATCAGCCCCAGCATTTT.

This sequence joins TRBV15 and TRBJ1-1; possibly TRBD1 for D (6 bases). The germline gives CDR1 LNHNV, CDR2 YYDKDF (reference sequence). The CDR3 has 21 amino acids. The V end was cut by 1 base, the J end by 0 bases, with 27 bases between. The CDR3 reads CATSRVLAFAASGTMNTEAFF. In nucleotides, the CDR3 is TGTGCCACCAGCAGAGTCCTTGCTTTTGCCGCCTCCGGGACAATGAACACTGAAGCTTTCTTT.

This clone was detected once. The chain combines TRBV7-6 with TRBJ1-5; no reliable D call. CDR1 SGHVS and CDR2 FNYEAQ come from the germline V gene. The CDR3 extends over 14 amino acids. V was clipped by 1 base and J by 3 bases, with 7 bases between them. The CDR3 reads CASSLGKINQPQHF. CDR3 coding DNA: TGTGCCAGCAGCTTAGGGAAAATCAATCAGCCCCAGCATTTT.

This clone showed up just once. The chain carries TRBV5-1 and TRBJ2-5; 10 bases align to TRBD1. The last part of the DNA fits TRBJ2-7 better; the J call may be wrong. Germline values: CDR1 SGHRS, CDR2 YFSETQ. The CDR3 covers 17 residues. In DNA, the CDR3 is TGCGCCAGCAGCCTGAGGGTTGGGACAGGGGAATCCTACGAGCAGTACTTC. Protein: CASSLRVGTGESYEQYF.

The rearrangement links TRBV9 to TRBJ2-5; tentatively, D is TRBD1 (5 bases). The germline V gene encodes CDR1 SGDLS and CDR2 YYNGEE. The germline V and J ends were trimmed by 1 base and 2 bases, with 12 bases remaining between them. CDR3 length equals 15 residues. The CDR3 here is CASSVSQGYQETQYF. The CDR3 bases are TGTGCCAGCAGCGTATCTCAGGGATATCAAGAGACCCAGTACTTC.

The chain combines TRBV27 with TRBJ1-5; D unresolved. The germline V gene encodes CDR1 MNHEY and CDR2 SMNVEV (reference sequence). The length of the CDR3 is 14 residues. Deletions cut 0 bases from V and 7 bases from J, with 10 bases between. The CDR3 DNA reads TGTGCCAGCAGTTTATCGATGGCCGGCCAGCCCCAGCATTTT. Encoded protein: CASSLSMAGQPQHF.

Points on this clone: Sequence at one end of the junction differs from germline and may be a read error. This rearrangement joins TRBV6-4 to TRBJ2-1, with TRBD1 matching over 9 bases. The CDR3 is 16 residues long. From germline, CDR1 is MRHNA and CDR2 SNTAGT. CDR3 region: CASSEGGTGSFNEQFF. CDR3 nucleotide sequence: TGTGCCAGCAGTGAGGGGGGGACAGGGTCCTTCAATGAGCAGTTCTTC.

This rearrangement joins TRBV15 to TRBJ1-5; 7 nucleotides align to TRBD1. The CDR3 length is 16 residues. The V gene's germline CDR1 is LNHNV and CDR2 YYDKDF (reference sequence). After removal of 1 base from V and 7 bases from J, the junction contained 10 bases not matched to a gene. The CDR3 DNA reads TGTGCCACCAGCAGAGGAACAGGGGAGCCAGGACAGCCCCAGCATTTT. Its protein is CATSRGTGEPGQPQHF.

Notes on this clone: Other DNA sequences of this sample code for an identical CDR3. The gene calls are TRBV6-5 and TRBJ1-6; maybe TRBD1 (5 bases). V gave up 4 bases and J gave up 7 bases, with 11 bases separating them. This CDR3 comprises 14 residues. The germline gives CDR1 MNHEY, CDR2 SVGAGI. The CDR3: CASSSPRENSPLHF. CDR3 sequence (DNA): TGTGCCAGCAGTTCTCCCAGGGAAAATTCACCCCTCCACTTT.

The chain links TRBV19 to TRBJ1-2, with unresolved D. CDR1 LNHDA and CDR2 SQIVND come from the germline V gene (reference sequence). The germline V and J ends were trimmed by 5 bases and 7 bases, with 26 bases remaining between them. This CDR3 comprises 17 residues. CDR3 in DNA: TGTGCCAGTAGTTTCTCTTCAGCCACCCTTGGCGTGCGTGGCTACACCTTC. Translating it yields CASSFSSATLGVRGYTF.

The chain has TRBV5-5 and TRBJ1-5; D is ambiguous. The CDR3 has 16 residues. Trimming removed 1 base at V and 1 base at J, with 12 bases between. CDR1 is SGHKS and CDR2 is YYEKEE in the germline V gene (reference sequence). CDR3 nucleotide sequence: TGTGCCAGCAGCTTGTTCACTTTCGGCAGCAATCAGCCCCAGCATTTT. As protein: CASSLFTFGSNQPQHF.

The chain combines TRBV4-1 with TRBJ2-6; TRBD1 might be the D (6 bases). Germline CDR1 reads MGHRA; CDR2 reads YSYEKL. The CDR3 spans 18 residues. The V and J ends lost 2 bases and 0 bases respectively, with 14 bases between them. The CDR3 nucleotides read TGCGCCAGCAGCCAATGGGGACACGGTAGCTCTGGGGCCAACGTCCTGACTTTC. Translating gives CASSQWGHGSSGANVLTF.

The rearrangement links TRBV7-7 to TRBJ2-3; no reliable D call. Germline CDR1 reads SSHAT; CDR2 reads FNYEAQ (reference sequence). Trimming took off 4 bases at V and 3 bases at J, with 8 bases between the two ends. This CDR3 is 13 amino acids long. The DNA for the CDR3 is TGTGCCAGCAGCTCTAGACTTACAGATACGCAGTATTTT. Protein product: CASSSRLTDTQYF.

This chain links TRBV6-1 with TRBJ2-7, with D possibly matching TRBD1 (6 bases). CDR1 MNHNS and CDR2 SASEGT come from the germline V gene. This CDR3 is built from 15 residues. V was shortened by 6 bases and J by 3 bases, with 18 bases between the two germline ends. This CDR3 is CASRSGGYTSYEQYF. The CDR3 nucleotides are TGTGCCAGCAGGTCTGGGGGCTATACTAGCTACGAGCAGTACTTC.

This chain links TRBV30 with TRBJ2-7; tentatively, D is TRBD1 or TRBD2 (5 bases each). Looked up from germline, CDR1 is GTSNPN and CDR2 is SVGIG (reference sequence). V dropped 3 bases and J dropped 2 bases, with 26 bases sitting between them. CDR3 length: 18 residues. This CDR3 is CAWRPNSAARGKAYEQYF. The CDR3 nucleotides are TGTGCCTGGAGGCCAAATTCCGCGGCTCGGGGCAAGGCCTACGAGCAGTACTTC.

The V and J genes are TRBV7-8 and TRBJ2-5, with TRBD2 identical over 13 bases. Germline V gives CDR1 SGHVS, CDR2 FQNEAQ. The CDR3 is made up of 16 amino acids. The V gene end was trimmed by 4 bases and the J gene end by 4 bases; junction bases not matched to a gene: 6. Here the CDR3 DNA reads TGTGCCAGCAGCTACGGGACTAGCGGGGTTGGAGAGACCCAGTACTTC. It translates to CASSYGTSGVGETQYF. Together with reference TRBV7-8 and TRBJ2-5, the CDR3 gives the full variable domain: GAGVSQSPRYKVAKRGQDVALRCDPISGHVSLFWYQQALGQGPEFLTYFQNEAQLDKSGLPSDRFFAERPEGSVSTLKIQRTQQEDSAVYLCASSYGTSGVGETQYFGPGTRLLVL.